What follows describes a single T cell receptor (beta chain). The entry originates in a study of resident and recirculating memory T cells in vitiligo. Sequenced by immunoSEQ multiplex PCR; TCRdb stores in-frame clones only, minus some. The sample comprises 72,000 or so clones, 92% of which are singletons, and about 5.5% rests with the top ten. Patients who had received treatment within the previous three months were excluded. The germline V gene has CDR1 SGHRS and CDR2 YFSETQ. V gave up 7 bases and J gave up 4 bases; unmatched junction bases: 14. The CDR3 sequence is 15 residues long. Sequenced sample: blood. The chain carries TRBV5-1 and TRBJ2-7, with 7 bases identical to TRBD1. The sequence was obtained from a male donor with vitiligo. CDR3 loop: CASRIITGEWYEQYF. In DNA, the CDR3 is TGCGCCAGCCGCATTATTACAGGGGAATGGTACGAGCAGTACTTC.